The clone carrying this T cell receptor beta chain appeared a few times. The data stem from a study of patients and donors after allogeneic stem cell transplantation. The CDR3 sequence is 15 residues long. Trimming pared 5 bases from V and 0 bases from J, leaving 10 bases between. One entry per CDR3 protein, called by TCRdb with MiXCR from the RT-PCR reads. The table shows 110,000 or so distinct CDR3 sequences, with around 35% occurring only once. The material sequenced was blood, either unsorted or a sorted T cell fraction (not recorded which). This chain uses TRBV12-3 or TRBV12-4 with TRBJ1-4; D unclear. This receptor was taken from a human donor who was either an allogeneic HSCT recipient or a stem cell or donor lymphocyte infusion donor (not recorded which). It is not recorded whose cells these are; they may come from a transplant donor. CDR3 nucleotide sequence: TGTGCCAGCAGTCCCTATGGGGCAACTAATGAAAAACTGTTTTTT. Protein sequence: CASSPYGATNEKLFF.